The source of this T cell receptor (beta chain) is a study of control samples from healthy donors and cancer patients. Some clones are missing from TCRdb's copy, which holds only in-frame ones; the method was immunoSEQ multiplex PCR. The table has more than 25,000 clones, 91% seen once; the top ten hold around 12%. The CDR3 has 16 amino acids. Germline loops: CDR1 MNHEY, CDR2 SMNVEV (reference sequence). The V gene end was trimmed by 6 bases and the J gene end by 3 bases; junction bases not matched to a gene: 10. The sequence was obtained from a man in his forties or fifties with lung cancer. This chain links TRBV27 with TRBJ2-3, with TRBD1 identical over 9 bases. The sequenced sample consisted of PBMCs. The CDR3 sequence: CASSPWGQGMTDTQYF. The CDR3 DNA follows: TGTGCCAGCAGCCCATGGGGACAGGGAATGACAGATACGCAGTATTTT.